These T cell receptor beta chains were read from a single sample in a study of shared clonotypes between healthy human individuals. Data came from immunoSEQ multiplex PCR; TCRdb stores just in-frame clones and leaves some out. Among a few million clones, 93% were seen once, and the ten largest hold 0.39%. The sample was naive CD4+ T cells from PBMCs. These receptors all stem from a man aged 18 to 30 in good health. Some clones in this sample may be carry-over from other donors' samples. Each CDR3 is given with its conserved first and last residue. The D gene is left open where the match is weak. Size is omitted from some rows. Given values are once, few, many or a class for expanded clones.

J gene	clone size	CDR3 length	V gene	D gene	CDR3 DNA	CDR3 protein
TRBJ2-7	.	13	TRBV6-6	.	TGTGCCAGCAGGATAAGGGAGGTCTACGAGCAGTACTTC	CASRIREVYEQYF
TRBJ1-5	.	14	TRBV2	.	TGTGCCAGCAGTGAATCGGCAGCCAATCAGCCCCAGCATTTT	CASSESAANQPQHF
TRBJ2-7	.	16	TRBV27	TRBD1	TGTGCCAGCAGCGGAGGCCCGGGACAGCTCTCCTACGAGCAGTACTTC	CASSGGPGQLSYEQYF
TRBJ2-3	once	16	TRBV5-8	TRBD2	TGTGCCAGCAGCGGAGGGACTAGCATTAGCACAGATACGCAGTATTTT	CASSGGTSISTDTQYF
TRBJ1-4	once	15	TRBV2	TRBD1	TGTGCCAGCACCACCGAGGGGGCGTCGGGTGAAAAACTGTTTTTT	CASTTEGASGEKLFF
TRBJ1-2	.	15	TRBV5-4	TRBD1	TGTGCCAGCAGCTTGGGGGACAGGGGATTACGTGGCTACACCTTC	CASSLGDRGLRGYTF
TRBJ1-5	.	14	TRBV5-1	.	TGCGCCAGCAGCCCGGGACCCCCAGATCAGCCCCAGCATTTT	CASSPGPPDQPQHF
TRBJ1-2	.	12	TRBV29-1	.	TGCAGCGTCGTGGGGCAGAGCTATGGCTACACCTTC	CSVVGQSYGYTF
TRBJ1-2	.	13	TRBV10-3	.	TGTGCCATCAGTGAGGGTTGGCACTATGGCTACACCTTC	CAISEGWHYGYTF
TRBJ1-4	.	16	TRBV4-3	.	TGCGCCAGCAGCCAACGGCAGGGATCGACTAATGAAAAACTGTTTTTT	CASSQRQGSTNEKLFF
TRBJ2-7	.	15	TRBV28	.	TGTGCCAGCAGCCCCGGGGGCCCGATAAGGGGTGAGCAGTACTTC	CASSPGGPIRGEQYF
TRBJ2-5	.	14	TRBV6-6	.	TGTGCCAGCAGTTACGGGCGGTCAAGAGAGACCCAGTACTTC	CASSYGRSRETQYF
TRBJ2-7	.	16	TRBV7-2	TRBD2	TGTGCCAGCAGCCCCCAAGCTAGCGGCCGCTCCTACGAGCAGTACTTC	CASSPQASGRSYEQYF
TRBJ2-7	.	15	TRBV28	.	TGTGCCAGCAGGCTGGGCGGGACGGAGACCTACGAGCAGTACTTC	CASRLGGTETYEQYF
TRBJ1-5	.	14	TRBV18	.	TGTGCCAGCCAGGCCACGAATGAAGGGCAGCCCCAGCATTTT	CASQATNEGQPQHF
TRBJ2-7	.	15	TRBV28	.	TGTGCCAGCAGTTCCCAACCCATTAGCTCCTACGAGCAGTACTTC	CASSSQPISSYEQYF
TRBJ1-2	.	12	TRBV5-1	TRBD1	TGCGCCAGCAGCGGACAGGGATATGGCTACACCTTC	CASSGQGYGYTF
TRBJ2-7	.	14	TRBV2	.	TGTGCCAGCACAGGGCACGCTAGCTCCTACGAGCAGTACTTC	CASTGHASSYEQYF
TRBJ1-2	once	14	TRBV28	.	TGTGCCAGCAGTTCTGGCCAGGGTATCTATGGCTACACCTTC	CASSSGQGIYGYTF
TRBJ2-5	once	16	TRBV28	.	TGTGCCAGCAGTTTATGGGAGGGGGGGTCTCAAGAGACCCAGTACTTC	CASSLWEGGSQETQYF
TRBJ1-5	.	15	TRBV6-1	.	TGTGCCAGCAGTCAACAGGATTCAAGCAATCAGCCCCAGCATTTT	CASSQQDSSNQPQHF
TRBJ1-1	.	15	TRBV11-2	TRBD1	TGTGCCAGCAGCTTGGGGTTAGGGGACAGGGCGGTCGCTTTCTTT	CASSLGLGDRAVAFF
TRBJ2-5	.	17	TRBV18	TRBD1	TGTGCCAGCTCACCGATAAGAGGACAGGGGGTATGGGAGACCCAGTACTTC	CASSPIRGQGVWETQYF
TRBJ1-1	.	13	TRBV15	.	TGTGCCACCTCCGGCCAGCTTAACACTGAAGCTTTCTTT	CATSGQLNTEAFF
TRBJ2-3	.	11	TRBV6-5	.	TGTGCCAGCCGAAAAACAGATACGCAGTATTTT	CASRKTDTQYF
TRBJ2-7	.	13	TRBV19	.	TGTGCCAGTAGTCTCCCCTTAGAAGCCGAGCAGTACTTC	CASSLPLEAEQYF
TRBJ2-7	.	14	TRBV6-6	TRBD1	TGTGCCAGCAGTTACTTAGGGACAGAATACGAGCAGTACTTC	CASSYLGTEYEQYF